These T cell receptor beta chains were read from a single sample in a study of blood T cell repertoires in COVID-19. Only in-frame clones appear in the TCRdb table, and some are missing; sequencing was by immunoSEQ multiplex PCR. The sample has about 150,000 clones; around 82% are singletons. The source material was peripheral blood. The source is an elderly woman with active or convalescent COVID-19. The CDR3 runs from the conserved cysteine through the conserved F or W. A D gene is named only where the DNA matches it firmly. Part of the rows lack a size; the others show once, few, many or a class for expanded clones.

j_gene | abundance | v_gene | d_gene | CDR3aa | CDR3nt
TRBJ1-2 | - | TRBV4-2 | - | CASSQDLANYGYTF | TGTGCCAGCAGCCAAGATTTAGCTAACTATGGCTACACCTTC
TRBJ1-1 | - | TRBV6-5 | - | CASSIAGQTATEAFF | TGTGCCAGCAGTATTGCTGGACAGACAGCCACTGAAGCTTTCTTT
TRBJ2-1 | - | TRBV5-1 | - | CASSLLANSYNEQFF | TGCGCCAGCAGCTTACTAGCTAACTCCTACAATGAGCAGTTCTTC
TRBJ1-5 | - | TRBV27 | - | CASRPREGSNQPQHF | TGTGCCAGCAGGCCTCGGGAGGGGAGCAATCAGCCCCAGCATTTT
TRBJ2-1 | - | TRBV4-1 | - | CASSQRVTSSPTDEQFF | TGCGCCAGCAGCCAACGGGTAACTAGCAGCCCTACCGATGAGCAGTTCTTC
TRBJ2-1 | - | TRBV18 | TRBD2 | CASSRGLAGGDNEQFF | TGTGCCAGCTCACGAGGACTAGCGGGGGGGGACAATGAGCAGTTCTTC
TRBJ1-2 | few | TRBV28 | TRBD1 | CASRRDRVDGYTF | TGTGCCAGCAGACGGGACAGGGTTGATGGCTACACCTTC
TRBJ2-7 | - | TRBV27 | TRBD1 | CASSTRTGSYEQYF | TGTGCCAGCAGTACTCGGACAGGCAGCTACGAGCAGTACTTC
TRBJ1-1 | - | TRBV6-6 | TRBD1 | CASSSIDRGGTEAFF | TGTGCCAGCAGTTCCATCGACAGGGGAGGCACTGAAGCTTTCTTT
TRBJ2-1 | once | TRBV7-9 | TRBD2 | CASSRGSYNEQFF | TGTGCCAGCAGCCGCGGGAGCTACAATGAGCAGTTCTTC
TRBJ1-1 | - | TRBV4-1 | - | CASSHPAGVNTEAFF | TGCGCCAGCAGCCACCCCGCGGGGGTGAACACTGAAGCTTTCTTT
TRBJ2-3 | - | TRBV5-4 | TRBD2 | CASSLKTSVTDTQYF | TGTGCCAGCAGCTTGAAGACTAGCGTTACAGATACGCAGTATTTT
TRBJ2-1 | - | TRBV30 | - | CAWRNSGPHYLDNEQFF | TGTGCCTGGAGAAATAGCGGACCTCATTATTTAGACAATGAGCAGTTCTTC
TRBJ2-7 | - | TRBV5-5 | TRBD2 | CASSGGLANSYEQYF | TGTGCCAGCAGCGGGGGACTAGCGAACTCCTACGAGCAGTACTTC